This T cell receptor beta chain is drawn from a study of cytomegalovirus exposure and HLA in healthy donors (dated by TCRdb to about 2017). At the level of the whole study: An earlier analysis of approximately 590 of the donors reported approximately 300 Gb of sequence data and 117 million unique TCR beta sequences from roughly 180 million T cells. Because of strong linkage in the cohort, roughly five DR-DQ haplotypes were treated as single units for association and clustering. Across 300 to 400 genotyped donors of the cohort, an average of 235,054 unique TCR beta nucleotide sequences per donor were sequenced, and 15% to 20% of those sequences were non-productive. The later analysis used no new phenotypic data to find candidate immune exposures, relying instead on TCR beta sequences and their occurrence across donors. The study aimed to test whether signatures of past pathogen exposure could be identified by cataloging public T cell receptors. In a later genetic analysis, genome-wide SNP genotypes for about 60% of the 666 donors were used, and that subset was treated as a discovery cohort. In a later analysis, previously published TCR beta repertoires from about 640 donors were re-analyzed and high-resolution HLA genotyping was added so that TCR occurrence patterns could be studied. The study used immunosequencing to profile the T cell repertoires of around 600 subjects and linked those repertoires to cytomegalovirus serostatus. Donor age, sex, ethnicity and CMV serostatus were collected together with the repertoire data. To predict cytomegalovirus infection status, the study brought together high-throughput TCR immunosequencing, statistical association of individual TCRs with disease status, and machine learning. Every repertoire in the discovery cohort had been generated on one and the same sequencing platform. An earlier analysis of 500 to 650 of the donors applied high-throughput TCR beta sequencing to assess whether each TCR beta V gene segment acted as functional or pseudogenic. Of the roughly 420 genotyped donors, over 80% were placed in the genetic ancestry cluster associated with self-reported Caucasian donors. Along with the roughly 670-subject first cohort, a separate validation cohort of approximately 110 different subjects was used. An early release covering around 630 HLA-typed donors comprised 300 to 350 gigabases of sequencing data and tens of millions of unique TCR sequences. Class I and class II HLA loci were covered by the typing at four-digit resolution. The number of typed donors differed by locus: about 620-630 for A, B, C, DRB1 and DQB1; approximately 540 for DQA1; approximately 600 for DPA1; and around 490 for DPB1. The research as a whole found: For the cohort, immune exposure information was limited to CMV serostatus. The classifier was reported to diagnose cytomegalovirus status with high specificity and sensitivity in both the original cohort and the validation cohort. Because counts were too low, approximately 18 rarely observed V segments, including chromosome 9 orphons, were excluded from the earlier analysis of some 590 of the donors. A later analysis found that TCR association rates varied across HLA loci, with DRB1 alleles showing the most associated TCRs and HLA-C alleles the fewest. The 87-base-pair reads could not distinguish some IMGT-functional V segments, including TRBV6-2 and TRBV6-3, so those segments were excluded. A later analysis found that most CMV-associated TCR beta chains appeared HLA-restricted, with HLA associations seemingly driven largely by CMV exposure. According to the authors, the approach could potentially be generalized to other disease states and immunological phenotypes. Three of the identified cytomegalovirus-associated TCR beta chains were confirmed in vitro to be specific for cytomegalovirus antigens. Because some donors lacked HLA typing at each locus, the association tests relied only on the typed subset. Across donors, most TCR sequences were observed very rarely, whereas some public TCRs were present in many individuals. Assigning TCR associations to individual alleles was difficult when HLA alleles, especially DR and DQ, strongly co-occurred. A later analysis found that HLA-associated TCR beta chains were more clonally expanded and had lower generation probabilities than equally common non-associated chains. Several of the top co-occurrence clusters appeared to be linked to parvovirus B19, influenza, CMV and Epstein-Barr virus, according to a later analysis. A further reported finding was that TCR beta sequences accurately predicted the HLA-A and HLA-B alleles for most subjects in the first cohort. An earlier analysis of approximately 590 of the donors showed that most TCR beta V segments appeared in productive rearrangements either about 87% or about 30% of the time, which broadly matched IMGT annotations. V-gene and J-gene trimming of TCR beta chains was associated with a missense DCLRE1C variant in a later genetic analysis, and the association was replicated in an independent cohort. Linkage disequilibrium might explain the correlated functional status among segregating V segments, but an unknown experimental factor could not be excluded. The presence/absence analyses assumed that sequencing depth was roughly uniform across donors, and that assumption may not be true. The study listed approximately 160 TCR beta chains as associated with cytomegalovirus. The cohort was sequenced for TCR beta chains only, and without alpha or paired-chain data the features that could be detected were limited. Specific HLA alleles were associated with over 15,000 TCR beta sequences at a false discovery rate of 0.05 in a later analysis. According to a later genetic analysis, donors in an Asian-associated ancestry cluster had fewer N-insertions in productive TCRs than the roughly 700-donor mean. A cluster of highly shared sequence variants was judged likely to be a technical artifact of the sequencing pipeline.

This clone has only a few counts. What this receptor recognizes is not known. It has no much larger one-base neighbor in the sample; base qualities were not kept. V is clipped by 6 bases and J by 8 bases, and the sequence between their germline boundaries is 19 bases long. Counted from cysteine to phenylalanine, this CDR3 has 14 amino acids. Here the CDR3 DNA is all that survives: 42 bases in frame from base 1. Looking up the germline V gene yields CDR1 MNHEY and CDR2 SVGAGI. Libraries came from the immunoSEQ multiplex PCR assay. For the multiplex PCR, a mixture combining 60 forward primers for TCR Vbeta segments and 13 reverse primers for TCR Jbeta segments was used. A multiplex PCR assay on genomic DNA amplified the CDR3 region of rearranged TCR beta genes. The amplified TCR beta libraries were sequenced on the Illumina HiSeq System as 87-base-pair reads. Processing in the source paper ran as follows. A later analysis counted tens of millions of unique TCR beta chains across the 666 repertoires, and around 12 million of these chains were shared by at least two donors. Raw reads were error-corrected and collapsed into unique sequences by a nearest-neighbor algorithm in which closely related sequences were merged to remove PCR and sequencing errors. CDR3 sequences were aligned to IMGT reference sequences to assign V, D and J gene segments. For a sequence to be retained, a match of at least six nucleotides to both a V gene segment and a J gene segment was required. A rearrangement was called productive if the CDR3 had no stop codons and remained in frame with V and J, and every other rearrangement was called non-productive. CDR3 was defined by IMGT convention, running from the second conserved V-encoded cysteine to the conserved J-encoded phenylalanine. The earlier analysis of about 500 of the donors excluded sequences that lacked an unambiguous match to a single V gene segment. In an earlier analysis of approximately 500 of the donors, a V segment was called functional when productive rearrangements were above 56.7%, and segregating when the standard deviation between donors exceeded 5%. To diagnose cytomegalovirus status from the catalog of TCR beta chain sequences, a statistical classification framework was built. A later analysis assigned V and J genes by comparing TCR nucleotide sequences with IMGT/GENE-DB human TR gene sequences. Using the TCRdist pipeline, a later analysis assigned CDR3 sequences along with most-parsimonious VDJ recombination scenarios. In a later analysis, each TCR beta chain was defined by its CDR3 amino acid sequence together with its V-gene family, and reads without a unique V-gene family were excluded. A later analysis removed nearly 600 highly shared, low-generation-probability nucleotide sequences to deal with suspected cross-contamination and a sequencing artifact. In a later analysis, a clonal expansion index was calculated for each public chain from normalized within-repertoire ranks of inferred template counts. In a later analysis, generation probabilities were computed with a VDJ recombination model fitted to out-of-frame rearrangements, and the resulting probabilities were checked against IGoR. In a later analysis, TCR-TCR, TCR-HLA and TCR-CMV co-occurrence was scored with hypergeometric tests, and a repertoire-size bias correction was applied to TCR pairs. A later analysis estimated false discovery rates by permuting HLA or CMV assignments 20 times. In a later analysis, co-occurring TCRs were grouped using DBSCAN, with TCRdist sequence similarity added in when clustering inside HLA-allele-positive subsets. Co-occurrence clustering excluded repertoires with fewer than 30,000 or more than 120,000 public chains, plus five with anomalous nucleotide sharing. TCRdb retrieved this table from immuneACCESS and kept in-frame rearrangements only. Not all clones are present; in checked studies, unresolved V genes account for under half, and no reason is known for the remainder. The V and J calls and clone size were taken over from that table, and D and trimming were inferred from the DNA. In this sample the table shows some 180,000 clones, more than 75% of which occur a single time. Around 3.6% of the sample is held by the ten biggest clonotypes.

The cohort was made up of roughly 670 healthy bone marrow donors. At the time of sampling, all cohort members were nominally healthy, though unrecorded immune exposures were likely present. The donor tested CMV seropositive and was one of the 289 seropositive cohort members. Every donor gave a peripheral blood sample, and the peripheral blood mononuclear cells from that sample were used for TCR beta sequencing. Genomic DNA was extracted from the blood cell samples with the Qiagen DNeasy Blood Extraction Kit. Sequenced: PBMCs. Recombination joined TRBV6-5 with TRBJ1-2; TRBD1 is possibly the D segment (5 matching bases). This receptor was identified in a man in his forties in good health and CMV-seropositive. In nucleotide form, the sequence is TGTGCCAGCAGCCCCGCTCAGGGATCGTCGGGCTACACCTTC. Translated, it gives CASSPAQGSSGYTF.